The 27 T cell receptor beta chains presented below share a single source sample, sequenced in a study of response to subunit inactivated influenza vaccine (dated by TCRdb to between 2018 and 2020). This sample's time point label indicates: more than 40 days after influenza vaccine administration. The library was obtained by RT-PCR. Instrument on record: Illumina HiSeq 2500. Starting from the raw public reads, TCRdb applied fastp trimming at Q25, assembled clones with MiXCR and retained in-frame beta chains. Records with the same CDR3 protein are collapsed into one entry carrying the most frequent genes and DNA. The sample profile shows fewer than 700,000 distinct CDR3 sequences; over 10% of them were found once. Of the sample, about an eighth is held by the ten largest clones. Specimen: PBMCs from blood, collected more than 35 days after vaccination. The receptors were gathered from a man aged 45-65 years who received an inactivated influenza vaccine. Donor details come from another sample of the same person, matched by shared clones.

The V call is TRBV28, the J call TRBJ2-7; D unresolved. This CDR3 comprises 12 residues. V was clipped by 4 bases and J by 6 bases, with 10 bases between them. Germline values: CDR1 MDHEN, CDR2 SYDVKM. The CDR3 loop reads CASSSPSREQYF. In nucleotides, the CDR3 is TGTGCCAGCAGTTCCCCGTCGCGCGAGCAGTACTTC.

The V gene is TRBV11-2, the J gene TRBJ2-5; 9 bases map to TRBD2. The germline CDR1 and CDR2 sequences are SGHAT and FQNNGV. The CDR3 is 14 residues long. The junction had 4 bases not matched to a gene; V was cut back by 5 bases and J by 3 bases. This CDR3 is CASSSIAGEETQYF. The CDR3 nucleotides read TGTGCCAGCAGCAGTATAGCGGGGGAAGAGACCCAGTACTTC.

This clonotype has more than one count but fewer than ten. CDR3 residues: CSALGLAGGTDTQYF. The CDR3 coding sequence is TGCAGCGCCCTTGGACTAGCGGGAGGCACAGATACGCAGTATTTT. The chain uses TRBV29-1 and TRBJ2-3; TRBD2 agrees at 13 bases. The CDR3 consists of 15 residues. The V gene's germline CDR1 is SQVTM and CDR2 ANQGSEA. Losses at the gene ends were 7 bases for V and 1 base for J; bases not matched to a gene: 5.

J is TRBJ1-4 and V is TRBV4-2; 10 positions agree with TRBD1. CDR1 LGHNA and CDR2 YNFKEQ come from the germline V gene. J was trimmed by 10 bases and V by 0 bases; bases with no gene match: 8. The CDR3 is 16 amino acids. CDR3 DNA sequence: TGTGCCAGCAGCCAAGAAGCTGGACAGGGGGTGGGAAAACTGTTTTTT. It codes for CASSQEAGQGVGKLFF.

A note on this clonotype: At one end, the junction sequence differs from germline, possibly due to a read error. The rearrangement joins TRBV20-1 to TRBJ2-1; D is ambiguous. CDR1 is DFQATT and CDR2 is SNEGSKA in the germline V gene (reference sequence). CDR3 length equals 14 residues. Here the CDR3 reads CSAGSLNFYNEQLF. Here the CDR3 DNA reads TGCAGTGCCGGATCGCTTAATTTTTACAATGAGCAGCTCTTC.

Of note for this clonotype: A much larger clone differs by one base, so this may be a read error. The rearrangement links TRBV3-1 to TRBJ2-2; maybe TRBD2 (6 bases). This CDR3 is 17 amino acids long. Germline V CDR1 and CDR2: LGHDT, YNNKEL (reference sequence). The CDR3 sequence is CASSQTRTSTATWELFF. The CDR3 DNA is TGTGCCAGCAGCCAAACCCGTACTAGCACGGCCACCTGGGAGCTGTTTTTT.

This clonotype has more than one count but fewer than ten. The chain joins TRBV20-1 to TRBJ2-1; D might be TRBD2 (6 bases). Between the trimmed V and J ends, which lost 0 bases and 4 bases, there was a span of 13 bases. This CDR3 comprises 15 residues. Germline V gene lookup returns CDR1 DFQATT and CDR2 SNEGSKA (reference sequence). The CDR3 spells CSARDYRLAYNEQFF. The CDR3, as DNA: TGCAGTGCTAGAGATTATCGCCTAGCGTACAATGAGCAGTTCTTC.

The sample holds many counts of this clonotype. The rearrangement uses TRBV12-3 or TRBV12-4 and TRBJ2-7; D not resolved. This CDR3 has 13 residues. Between the trimmed V and J ends, which lost 6 bases and 1 base, there was a span of 10 bases. Here the CDR3 DNA reads TGTGCCAGCAGCCCCCCTGCATCCTACGAGCAGTACTTC. Amino acid sequence: CASSPPASYEQYF.

This clonotype turned up a few times. The chain carries TRBV7-2 and TRBJ2-7, with TRBD2 identical over 13 bases. V lost 5 bases to trimming and J lost 9 bases; unmatched junction nucleotides: 7. Per the germline V gene, CDR1 is SGHTA and CDR2 is FQGNSA. The CDR3 contains 14 residues. CDR3: CASSGGTSGKGQYF. The DNA for the CDR3 is TGTGCCAGCAGCGGAGGGACTAGCGGGAAGGGGCAGTACTTC.

The genes are TRBV12-3 or TRBV12-4 and TRBJ1-5; the D gene is possibly TRBD1 (6 bases). Trimming cost V 6 bases and J 6 bases, with 18 bases left between them. The CDR3 runs to 15 residues. CDR3 coding DNA: TGTGCCAGCAGGCAGGGGTCATCGGGAGCTCAGCCCCAGCATTTT. Its translation is CASRQGSSGAQPQHF.

This clonotype was seen more than once but under ten times. V is TRBV12-3 or TRBV12-4 and J is TRBJ1-2; 8 bases fit TRBD1. CDR3 length: 15 amino acids. The V gene end was trimmed by 4 bases and the J gene end by 0 bases; junction bases not matched to a gene: 4. The CDR3 loop is CASSWDRPANYGYTF. In DNA, the CDR3 is TGTGCCAGCAGTTGGGACAGGCCGGCTAACTATGGCTACACCTTC.

CDR3 region: CASSFSHRATGELFF. The CDR3 DNA sequence: TGTGCCAGCAGCTTTTCGCACCGGGCCACCGGGGAGCTGTTTTTT. This chain links TRBV13 with TRBJ2-2; D not resolved. There are 15 residues in the CDR3. Germline CDR1 is PRHDT and CDR2 is FYEKMQ (reference sequence). The germline V and J ends were trimmed by 3 bases and 4 bases, with 12 bases remaining between them. Full variable domain (rest looked up from reference TRBV13 and TRBJ2-2): AAGVIQSPRHLIKEKRETATLKCYPIPRHDTVYWYQQGPGQDPQFLISFYEKMQSDKGSIPDRFSAQQFSDYHSELNMSSLELGDSALYFCASSFSHRATGELFFGEGSRLTVL.

This clonotype has only a few counts. The chain links TRBV7-2 to TRBJ2-1; 12 positions agree with TRBD2. The CDR3 runs 16 residues. Trimming cost V 5 bases and J 7 bases; bases outside gene matches: 9. Germline V gene sequence: CDR1 SGHTA, CDR2 FQGNSA. The CDR3 reads CASSPTSGGTFNEQFF. CDR3 DNA sequence: TGTGCCAGCAGCCCCACTAGCGGGGGGACGTTTAATGAGCAGTTCTTC.

The chain has TRBV20-1 and TRBJ2-7; 11 bases map to TRBD1. Per germline, CDR1 DFQATT and CDR2 SNEGSKA (reference sequence). The CDR3 is 16 residues long. Trimming removed 0 bases from V and 5 bases from J; junction bases left unmatched: 9. As DNA, the CDR3 is TGCAGTGCTAGAGACCCCGGACAGGGGGCTTATAACGAGCAGTACTTC. It is translated as CSARDPGQGAYNEQYF.

This clonotype was detected a few times. DNA of the CDR3: TGTGCCAGCAGCTTAGGTTTAGTCGACAATGAGCAGTTCTTC. This encodes CASSLGLVDNEQFF. V and J are TRBV7-9 and TRBJ2-1; no clear D. The V and J ends lost 1 base and 5 bases respectively, with 9 bases between them. There are 14 residues in the CDR3. In germline, CDR1 is SEHNR, CDR2 FQNEAQ (reference sequence).

J is TRBJ2-1 and V is TRBV28; 14 bases fit TRBD2. Germline trimming cut 1 base from V and 7 bases from J; bases unmatched to any gene: 3. The CDR3 runs to 16 residues. Germline CDR1 MDHEN, CDR2 SYDVKM. In DNA, the CDR3 is TGTGCCAGCAGTTTATCTCGGACTAGCGGGAGGAATGAGCAGTTCTTC. Translating gives CASSLSRTSGRNEQFF.

The sample holds a few counts of this clonotype. CDR3: CASSQDIPGQVNTEAFF. CDR3 coding DNA: TGTGCCAGCAGCCAAGATATTCCGGGACAGGTGAACACTGAAGCTTTCTTT. This chain uses TRBV4-2 with TRBJ1-1; 8 bases are a match to TRBD1. The CDR3 is 17 residues long. The germline gives CDR1 LGHNA, CDR2 YNFKEQ. The junction had 6 bases not matched to a gene; V was cut back by 0 bases and J by 0 bases.

This clonotype turned up a few times. This rearrangement joins TRBV6-1 to TRBJ1-2; possible D gene TRBD1, 5 bases. The CDR3 contains 13 residues. Germline values: CDR1 MNHNS, CDR2 SASEGT. V was trimmed by 5 bases and J by 4 bases, leaving 11 bases between them. In nucleotides, the CDR3 is TGTGCCAGCAGTACCACCGACAGCTATGGCTACACCTTC. Encoded protein: CASSTTDSYGYTF.

The V and J genes are TRBV9 and TRBJ1-1; D not certain. Per the germline V gene, CDR1 is SGDLS and CDR2 is YYNGEE. This CDR3 is 13 amino acids long. Trimming took off 0 bases at V and 0 bases at J, with 3 bases between the two ends. Here the CDR3 DNA reads TGTGCCAGCAGCGTAGCGGTGAACACTGAAGCTTTCTTT. It encodes CASSVAVNTEAFF. The full variable domain, its missing parts supplied by reference TRBV9 and TRBJ1-1, is DSGVTQTPKHLITATGQRVTLRCSPRSGDLSVYWYQQSLDQGLQFLIQYYNGEERAKGNILERFSAQQFPDLHSELNLSSLELGDSALYFCASSVAVNTEAFFGQGTRLTVV.

This clonotype occurred a few times. This sequence joins TRBV6-6 and TRBJ2-1; D is uncertain. Looked up from germline, CDR1 is MNHNY and CDR2 is SVGAGI (reference sequence). This CDR3 comprises 12 residues. V lost 4 bases to trimming and J lost 6 bases, with 7 bases between them. The CDR3 loop reads CASSWGSNEQFF. Here the CDR3 DNA reads TGTGCCAGCAGTTGGGGATCCAATGAGCAGTTCTTC.

The rearrangement joins TRBV7-2 to TRBJ1-1; no reliable D call. This CDR3 region has 14 residues. Germline CDR1 is SGHTA and CDR2 is FQGNSA. Deletions cut 3 bases from V and 5 bases from J, with 13 bases between. In nucleotides, the CDR3 is TGTGCCAGCAGCTTCATTACACCGAGGACTGAAGCTTTCTTT. This encodes CASSFITPRTEAFF.

The chain combines TRBV10-3 with TRBJ2-3, with 7 bases aligning to TRBD1. This CDR3 has 15 residues. V gave up 10 bases and J gave up 3 bases; unmatched junction bases: 13. CDR1 is ENHRY and CDR2 is SYGVKD in the germline V gene. The CDR3 sequence is CATEGQAGGTDTQYF. For the CDR3, the DNA is TGTGCCACCGAGGGCCAGGCAGGGGGTACAGATACGCAGTATTTT.

CDR3 DNA sequence: TGCGCCAGCAGCCCATTTCACAGGTTCAGCTCCTATAATTCACCCCTCCACTTT. Its protein product is CASSPFHRFSSYNSPLHF. J is TRBJ1-6 and V is TRBV4-1; perhaps TRBD1 as D (5 bases). Germline values: CDR1 MGHRA, CDR2 YSYEKL. The V and J ends lost 4 bases and 0 bases respectively, with 16 bases between them. The CDR3 totals 18 residues.

The rearrangement links TRBV20-1 to TRBJ1-4, with D uncertain. This CDR3 is built from 14 residues. The V end was cut by 6 bases, the J end by 0 bases, with 11 bases between. CDR1 and CDR2 (germline): DFQATT, SNEGSKA (reference sequence). CDR3: CSAAQPSTNEKLFF. The CDR3 nucleotides read TGCAGTGCGGCACAGCCTTCAACTAATGAAAAACTGTTTTTT.

The V call is TRBV9, the J call TRBJ2-1; 10 bases line up with TRBD2. V lost 0 bases to trimming and J lost 7 bases; unmatched junction nucleotides: 7. The CDR3 extends over 16 amino acids. Germline V gene sequence: CDR1 SGDLS, CDR2 YYNGEE. The DNA for the CDR3 is TGTGCCAGCAGCGTAGGAGCGGGAGGGCCATATAATGAGCAGTTCTTC. It yields the protein CASSVGAGGPYNEQFF.

This clonotype was observed at least ten times. CDR3 bases: TGCGCCAGCAGCGTTCTCGGCAGCCCGAACACTGAAGCTTTCTTT. Protein product: CASSVLGSPNTEAFF. V gene TRBV5-1 combines with J gene TRBJ1-1; D is uncertain. Trimming pared 4 bases from V and 1 base from J, leaving 14 bases between. The germline CDR1 and CDR2 sequences are SGHRS and YFSETQ. CDR3 length: 15 residues. Variable domain in full (rest from reference TRBV5-1 and TRBJ1-1): KAGVTQTPRYLIKTRGQQVTLSCSPISGHRSVSWYQQTPGQGLQFLFEYFSETQRNKGNFPGRFSGRQFSNSRSEMNVSTLELGDSALYLCASSVLGSPNTEAFFGQGTRLTVV.

The rearrangement joins TRBV5-1 to TRBJ1-2, with D possibly matching TRBD1 (6 bases). Germline V gene lookup returns CDR1 SGHRS and CDR2 YFSETQ. V was clipped by 0 bases and J by 11 bases, with 17 bases between them. This CDR3 has 14 residues. The CDR3 reads CASSLGYGTNLYTF. The DNA of the CDR3 is TGCGCCAGCAGCTTGGGATATGGGACAAACCTATACACCTTC.